The subject of this entry is one T cell receptor (beta chain). There are 13 residues in the CDR3. Germline V gives CDR1 MNHEY, CDR2 SMNVEV (reference sequence). V dropped 10 bases and J dropped 4; count of bases not matched to a gene: 9. A multiplex PCR was run with 60 Vbeta primers and 13 Jbeta primers. Here immunoSEQ multiplex PCR was the method, and the copy in TCRdb shows in-frame clones only, minus some. The sample records some 120,000 clones, 75% to 85% being singletons. The data derive from a study of cytomegalovirus exposure and HLA in healthy donors. Sequencing used PBMCs. The chain links TRBV27 to TRBJ1-2, with 7 positions matching TRBD1. The receptor was derived from a man aged 35 to 55 in good health and CMV-seronegative. The CDR3 bases are TGTGCCACCTCGGGACAGCCCCTCTATGGCTACACCTTC. Translated, it gives CATSGQPLYGYTF.